This record concerns one T cell receptor beta chain sequence. In germline, CDR1 is SEHNR, CDR2 FQNEAQ (reference sequence). CDR3 length equals 13 residues. The ends were cut back, 1 base at V and 8 bases at J, with 11 bases in the middle. The PCR had 60 Vbeta and 13 Jbeta primers. TCRdb's copy holds only in-frame clones and misses some; the assay was immunoSEQ multiplex PCR. The repertoire holds fewer than 250,000 clones, with about 83% as singletons. This specimen comes from a study of cytomegalovirus exposure and HLA in healthy donors. This chain links TRBV7-9 with TRBJ1-2, with D unresolved. This clonotype was sampled from a human donor in good health. Sequenced input: PBMCs. In nucleotides, the CDR3 is TGTGCCAGCAGCTTAGACACCTTTGTCGGCTACACCTTC. Translated: CASSLDTFVGYTF.